The 7 T cell receptor beta chains listed next were all sequenced from one sample in a study of T-cell memory formation after mild COVID-19. TCRdb re-called the 5' RACE reads with MiXCR, one entry per CDR3 protein. The data hold 450,000 or so distinct CDR3 sequences, with about 23% observed a single time. The sample comprised PBMCs or a T cell subset sorted from them (not recorded which). These receptors all come from an adult woman who had mild COVID-19 (a few samples of this study predate the infection). Cell type and time point are not known.

CDR3 region: CASARITGGANYGYTF. The CDR3 DNA is TGTGCCAGCGCGCGGATAACAGGGGGCGCGAACTATGGCTACACCTTC. The genes are TRBV6-1 and TRBJ1-2; the match to TRBD1 covers 9 bases. CDR3 size: 16 residues. V shed 8 bases, J shed 2 bases, and the junction held 12 bases outside the gene matches. Germline CDR1 reads MNHNS; CDR2 reads SASEGT.

The sample holds a few counts of this clonotype. The chain recombines TRBV5-5 with TRBJ2-5, with 10 bases identical to TRBD2. Per germline, CDR1 SGHKS and CDR2 YYEKEE (reference sequence). Unmatched junction bases numbered 7, after V lost 5 bases and J lost 0 bases. This CDR3 region has 16 residues. CDR3 region: CASSYYSGRYQETQYF. CDR3 bases: TGTGCCAGCAGTTATTATAGCGGGAGGTACCAAGAGACCCAGTACTTC.

The V call is TRBV6-5, the J call TRBJ1-2; weak D call: TRBD1 (6 bases). V shed 2 bases and J shed 5 bases, with 24 bases lying between them. The germline V gene encodes CDR1 MNHEY and CDR2 SVGAGI. The CDR3 runs 18 residues. In DNA form, the CDR3 reads TGTGCCAGCAGTTACCACTGGGACCAATCGACGGGGGCGTATGGCTACACCTTC. This encodes CASSYHWDQSTGAYGYTF.

This clonotype showed up just a few times. This chain links TRBV9 with TRBJ2-7; D perhaps matches TRBD1 (5 bases). Trimming took off 3 bases at V and 3 bases at J, with 10 bases between the two ends. Germline V CDR1 and CDR2: SGDLS, YYNGEE. This CDR3 is built from 13 residues. This CDR3 is CASSAIQGYEQYF. CDR3 nucleotide sequence: TGTGCCAGCAGCGCGATTCAGGGCTACGAGCAGTACTTC. The complete variable domain, with remaining parts taken from reference TRBV9 and TRBJ2-7, reads DSGVTQTPKHLITATGQRVTLRCSPRSGDLSVYWYQQSLDQGLQFLIQYYNGEERAKGNILERFSAQQFPDLHSELNLSSLELGDSALYFCASSAIQGYEQYFGPGTRLTVT.

J is TRBJ2-1 and V is TRBV28; TRBD2 agrees at 13 bases. Per germline, CDR1 MDHEN and CDR2 SYDVKM. J was trimmed by 9 bases and V by 6 bases; bases with no gene match: 8. This CDR3 comprises 15 residues. The CDR3, as DNA: TGTGCCAGCAGAATACTAGCGGGAGGGTCTAGTGAGCAGTTCTTC. Its translation is CASRILAGGSSEQFF.

This clonotype was detected only a few times. The chain joins TRBV9 to TRBJ2-2; weak D call: TRBD1 (6 bases). Germline V CDR1 and CDR2: SGDLS, YYNGEE. The CDR3 sequence is 15 residues long. With 6 bases removed from V and 0 bases from J, the gap between germline ends came to 12 bases. The DNA of the CDR3 is TGTGCCAGCAACCTAGGGACAACGAACACCGGGGAGCTGTTTTTT. Its protein is CASNLGTTNTGELFF.

This clonotype was seen at least ten times. The CDR3 nucleotides are TGTGCCAGCAGTTCCAGCGGGGCGTACGAGCAGTACTTC. It encodes CASSSSGAYEQYF. The chain has TRBV12-3 or TRBV12-4 and TRBJ2-7; 7 nucleotides match TRBD2. This CDR3 has 13 amino acids. The ends lost 4 bases at V and 4 bases at J; junction bases unmatched: 4.